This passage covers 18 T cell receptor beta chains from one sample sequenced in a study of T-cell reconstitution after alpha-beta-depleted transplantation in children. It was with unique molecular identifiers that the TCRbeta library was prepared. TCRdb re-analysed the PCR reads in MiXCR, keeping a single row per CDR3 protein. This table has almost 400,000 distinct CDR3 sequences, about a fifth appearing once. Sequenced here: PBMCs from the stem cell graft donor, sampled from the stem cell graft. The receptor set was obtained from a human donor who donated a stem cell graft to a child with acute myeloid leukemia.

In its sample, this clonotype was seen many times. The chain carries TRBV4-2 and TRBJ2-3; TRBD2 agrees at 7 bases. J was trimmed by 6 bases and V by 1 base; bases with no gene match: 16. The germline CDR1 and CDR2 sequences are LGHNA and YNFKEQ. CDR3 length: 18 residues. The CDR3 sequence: CASSQVWRPGGGSDTQYF. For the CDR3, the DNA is TGTGCCAGCAGCCAAGTTTGGCGTCCGGGAGGCGGAAGCGATACGCAGTATTTT.

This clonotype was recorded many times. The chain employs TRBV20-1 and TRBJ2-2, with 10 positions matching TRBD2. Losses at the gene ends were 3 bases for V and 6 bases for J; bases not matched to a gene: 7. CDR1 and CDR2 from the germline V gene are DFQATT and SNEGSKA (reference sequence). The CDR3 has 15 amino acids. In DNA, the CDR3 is TGCAGTGCTAGGCTAGCGGGAGCCCGACCCGGGGAGCTGTTTTTT. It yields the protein CSARLAGARPGELFF.

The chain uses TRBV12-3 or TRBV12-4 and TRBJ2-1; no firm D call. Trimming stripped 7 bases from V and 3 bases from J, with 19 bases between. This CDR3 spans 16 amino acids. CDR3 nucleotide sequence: TGTGCCAGCACAGGAGCCAGCGCTACGATCTACAATGAGCAGTTCTTC. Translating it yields CASTGASATIYNEQFF.

The CDR3 region has the DNA TGCGCCAGCAGCTTTGCGGGAGACAATGAGCAGTTCTTC. Its protein is CASSFAGDNEQFF. This chain joins TRBV5-1 and TRBJ2-1; 7 bases map to TRBD2. There are 13 residues in the CDR3. V lost 2 bases to trimming and J lost 5 bases; unmatched junction nucleotides: 1. CDR1 and CDR2 from the germline V gene are SGHRS and YFSETQ.

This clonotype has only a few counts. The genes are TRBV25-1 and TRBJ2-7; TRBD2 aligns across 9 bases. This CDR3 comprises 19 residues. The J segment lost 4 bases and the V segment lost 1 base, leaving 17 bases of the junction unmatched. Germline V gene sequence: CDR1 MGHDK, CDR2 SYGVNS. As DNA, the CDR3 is TGTGCCAGCAGTGAATTTTTTTCGGGGCAAAGCGGGAGGAATTACGAGCAGTACTTC. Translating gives CASSEFFSGQSGRNYEQYF.

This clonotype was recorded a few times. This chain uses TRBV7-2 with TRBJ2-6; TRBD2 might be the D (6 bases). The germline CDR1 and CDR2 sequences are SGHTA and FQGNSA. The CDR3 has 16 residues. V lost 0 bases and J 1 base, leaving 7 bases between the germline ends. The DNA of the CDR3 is TGTGCCAGCAGCTTAGCGCGGGGATCTGGGGCCAACGTCCTGACTTTC. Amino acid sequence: CASSLARGSGANVLTF. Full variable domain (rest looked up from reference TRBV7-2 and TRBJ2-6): GAGVSQSPSNKVTEKGKDVELRCDPISGHTALYWYRQSLGQGLEFLIYFQGNSAPDKSGLPSDRFSAERTGGSVSTLTIQRTQQEDSAVYLCASSLARGSGANVLTFGAGSRLTVL.

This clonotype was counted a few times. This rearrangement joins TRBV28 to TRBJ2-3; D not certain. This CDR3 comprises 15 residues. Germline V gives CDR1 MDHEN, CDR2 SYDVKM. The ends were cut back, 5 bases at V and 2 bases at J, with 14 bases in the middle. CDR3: CASSPINWNTDTQYF. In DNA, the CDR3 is TGTGCCAGCAGTCCTATAAACTGGAACACAGATACGCAGTATTTT.

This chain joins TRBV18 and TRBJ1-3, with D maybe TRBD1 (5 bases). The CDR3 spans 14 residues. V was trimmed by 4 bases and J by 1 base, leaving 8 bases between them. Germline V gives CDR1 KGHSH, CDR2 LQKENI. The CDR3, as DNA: TGTGCCAGCTCACAGACAGAATCTGGAAACACCATATATTTT. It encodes CASSQTESGNTIYF.

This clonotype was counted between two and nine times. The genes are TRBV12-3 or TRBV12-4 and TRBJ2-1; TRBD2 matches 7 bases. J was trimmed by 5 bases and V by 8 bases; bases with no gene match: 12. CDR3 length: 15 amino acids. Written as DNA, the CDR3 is TGTGCCAGCCTTTTAGGGACTACGTCCCACAATGAGCAGTTCTTC. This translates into CASLLGTTSHNEQFF.

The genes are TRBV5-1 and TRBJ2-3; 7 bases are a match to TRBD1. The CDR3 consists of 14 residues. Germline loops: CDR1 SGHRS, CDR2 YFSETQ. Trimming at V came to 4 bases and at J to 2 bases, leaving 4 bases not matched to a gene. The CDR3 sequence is CASSPGQATDTQYF. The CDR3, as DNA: TGCGCCAGCAGCCCAGGACAGGCCACAGATACGCAGTATTTT.

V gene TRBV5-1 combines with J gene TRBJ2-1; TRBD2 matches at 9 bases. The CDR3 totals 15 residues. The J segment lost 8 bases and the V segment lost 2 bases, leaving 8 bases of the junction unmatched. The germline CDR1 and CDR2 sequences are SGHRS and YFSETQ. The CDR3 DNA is TGCGCCAGCAGCTTTAGCGGGAGAGGGACCGATGAGCAGTTCTTC. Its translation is CASSFSGRGTDEQFF.

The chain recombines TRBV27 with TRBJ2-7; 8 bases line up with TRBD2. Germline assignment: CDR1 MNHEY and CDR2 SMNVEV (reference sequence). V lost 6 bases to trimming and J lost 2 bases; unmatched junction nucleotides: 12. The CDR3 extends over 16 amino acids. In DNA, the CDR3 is TGTGCCAGCAGCTATTTAAGCGGGGGTGCCACCTACGAGCAGTACTTC. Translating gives CASSYLSGGATYEQYF.

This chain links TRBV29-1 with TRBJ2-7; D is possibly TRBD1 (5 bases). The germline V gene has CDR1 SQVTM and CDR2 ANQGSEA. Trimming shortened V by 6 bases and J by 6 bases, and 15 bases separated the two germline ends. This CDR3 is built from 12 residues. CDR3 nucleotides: TGCAGCGTAGGGGCTAGGATCTCCGAGCAGTACTTC. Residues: CSVGARISEQYF.

CDR3 DNA: TGTGCCATCAGGACCACAGAGGACTCTGGAAACACCATATATTTT. Encoded protein: CAIRTTEDSGNTIYF. This sequence joins TRBV10-3 and TRBJ1-3; no definite D call. This CDR3 region has 15 residues. Germline loops: CDR1 ENHRY, CDR2 SYGVKD. Trimming left V 6 bases short and J 0 bases short, with 12 bases between.

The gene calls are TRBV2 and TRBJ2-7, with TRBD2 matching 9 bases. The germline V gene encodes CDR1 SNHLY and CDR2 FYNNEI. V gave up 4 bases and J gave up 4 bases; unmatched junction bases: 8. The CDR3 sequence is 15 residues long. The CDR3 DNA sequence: TGTGCCAGCAGTGTTGCTGCGGGAGGGCCATACGAGCAGTACTTC. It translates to CASSVAAGGPYEQYF.

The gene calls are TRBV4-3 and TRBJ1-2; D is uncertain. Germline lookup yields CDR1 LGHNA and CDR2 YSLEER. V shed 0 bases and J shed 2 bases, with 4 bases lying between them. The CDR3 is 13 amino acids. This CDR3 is CASSQDLNYGYTF. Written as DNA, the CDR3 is TGCGCCAGCAGCCAAGATCTCAACTATGGCTACACCTTC.

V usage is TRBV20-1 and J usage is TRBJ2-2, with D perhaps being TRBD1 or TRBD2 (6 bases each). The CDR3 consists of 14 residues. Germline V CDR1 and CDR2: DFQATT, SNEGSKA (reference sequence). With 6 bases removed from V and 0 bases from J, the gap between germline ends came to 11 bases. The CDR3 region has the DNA TGCAGTGCAGGGGGACTCCCGAACACCGGGGAGCTGTTTTTT. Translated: CSAGGLPNTGELFF.

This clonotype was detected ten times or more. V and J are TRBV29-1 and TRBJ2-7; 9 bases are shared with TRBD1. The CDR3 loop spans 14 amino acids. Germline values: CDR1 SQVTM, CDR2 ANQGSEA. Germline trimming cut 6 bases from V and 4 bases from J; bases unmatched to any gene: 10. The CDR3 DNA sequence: TGCAGCGTGGCGGGACAGGGACTTGAGTACGAGCAGTACTTC. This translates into CSVAGQGLEYEQYF.